These T cell receptor beta chains were read from a single sample in a study of PD-1 blockade in classical Hodgkin lymphoma. The protocol was immunoSEQ multiplex PCR, while the TCRdb copy is restricted to in-frame clones and leaves out a portion. This sample has over 75,000 clones, with 90% found just once. The material sequenced was peripheral blood mononuclear cells (PBMCs), taken before the fourth cycle of nivolumab. These receptors came from a human donor with classical Hodgkin lymphoma. The CDR3 runs from the conserved cysteine through the conserved F or W. The D gene is left open where the match is weak. Clone size appears in some rows only: once, few, many, or a class for an expanded clone.

d_call	clone_size	v_call	j_call	cdr3_aa	cdr3_nt
-	-	TRBV7-2	TRBJ1-1	CASSYKHANTEAFF	TGTGCCAGCAGCTACAAACACGCGAACACTGAAGCTTTCTTT
TRBD1	-	TRBV6-6	TRBJ1-3	CASSYGQGGNTIYF	TGTGCCAGCAGTTACGGACAGGGCGGAAACACCATATATTTT
TRBD1	few	TRBV19	TRBJ2-2	CASSFGGQGVNGELFF	TGTGCCAGTAGTTTTGGGGGACAGGGGGTTAACGGGGAGCTGTTTTTT
-	-	TRBV20-1	TRBJ2-7	CSASDSYEQYF	TGCAGTGCTAGTGACAGCTACGAGCAGTACTTC
-	-	TRBV7-8	TRBJ1-3	CASSSQTAGSGNTIYF	TGTGCCAGCAGCTCCCAAACAGCCGGCTCTGGAAACACCATATATTTT
-	-	TRBV6-6	TRBJ2-3	CASSGRDWGSGTQYF	TGTGCCAGCAGTGGCCGGGACTGGGGTAGTGGTACGCAGTATTTT
-	few	TRBV21-1	TRBJ1-1	CASSGKGNTEAFF	TGTGCCAGCAGCGGGAAGGGGAACACTGAAGCTTTCTTT
-	-	TRBV12-2	TRBJ2-2	CASRFRRTSLGTGELFF	TGTGCAAGTCGCTTCCGGAGGACAAGCCTTGGGACCGGGGAGCTGTTTTTT
-	-	TRBV4-2	TRBJ1-3	CASSLTGRAGNTIYF	TGTGCCAGCAGCCTAACCGGAAGGGCTGGAAACACCATATATTTT
TRBD2	-	TRBV7-2	TRBJ2-3	CASSRQTSGGITDTQYF	TGTGCCAGCAGCCGCCAGACTAGCGGGGGCATCACAGATACGCAGTATTTT
-	few	TRBV5-1	TRBJ1-1	CASRRTGNTEAFF	TGCGCCAGCAGACGGACGGGAAACACTGAAGCTTTCTTT
TRBD1	-	TRBV4-2	TRBJ1-3	CASSQEWTGQGIGNTIYF	TGTGCCAGCAGCCAAGAATGGACGGGACAGGGAATAGGAAACACCATATATTTT
TRBD2	-	TRBV9	TRBJ2-5	CASSSTSGGNQETQYF	TGTGCCAGCAGCTCGACTAGCGGGGGGAACCAAGAGACCCAGTACTTC
-	-	TRBV6-1	TRBJ1-6	CASSVEYPSYNSPLHF	TGTGCCAGCAGTGTGGAGTACCCCTCCTATAATTCACCCCTCCACTTT
TRBD2	-	TRBV4-3	TRBJ2-3	CASSRDLAGGSDTQYF	TGCGCCAGCAGCCGTGACCTAGCGGGGGGCTCAGATACGCAGTATTTT
-	-	TRBV9	TRBJ1-2	CASSAYETDGYTF	TGTGCCAGCAGCGCTTACGAGACAGATGGCTACACCTTC
-	few	TRBV5-4	TRBJ1-2	CASRRGTHYGYTF	TGTGCCAGCAGAAGAGGGACCCACTATGGCTACACCTTC
-	-	TRBV9	TRBJ1-3	CASSVGTDRNTIYF	TGTGCCAGCAGCGTGGGGACGGATAGAAACACCATATATTTT
-	-	TRBV9	TRBJ1-1	CASSVDGGTLNTEAFF	TGTGCCAGCAGCGTAGATGGGGGCACCCTGAACACTGAAGCTTTCTTT
TRBD1	once	TRBV15	TRBJ1-1	CATSRVAAGGLLDTEAFF	TGTGCCACCAGCAGAGTGGCGGCAGGGGGCCTTTTGGACACTGAAGCTTTCTTT
-	-	TRBV5-4	TRBJ1-4	CASTVWIGATANEKLFF	TGTGCCAGCACCGTCTGGATCGGGGCGACGGCTAATGAAAAACTGTTTTTT
TRBD2	-	TRBV7-2	TRBJ2-3	CASSLTLAGWDTQYF	TGTGCCAGCAGCCTGACCCTAGCGGGGTGGGATACGCAGTATTTT
-	-	TRBV7-2	TRBJ2-1	CASSRGTDYEQFF	TGTGCCAGCAGCCGGGGGACAGATTATGAGCAGTTCTTC
-	-	TRBV4-2	TRBJ2-1	CASSQDPGEQFF	TGTGCCAGCAGCCAAGACCCCGGTGAGCAGTTCTTC
TRBD2	once	TRBV5-4	TRBJ2-2	CASSPPGLAGINTGELFF	TGTGCCAGCAGCCCCCCGGGACTAGCGGGGATAAACACCGGGGAGCTGTTTTTT
-	-	TRBV30	TRBJ1-1	CAWDRSMNTEAFF	TGTGCCTGGGACAGATCCATGAACACTGAAGCTTTCTTT
-	-	TRBV11-3	TRBJ1-1	CASSLKRGSGDTEAFF	TGTGCCAGCAGCTTAAAGCGGGGAAGTGGGGACACTGAAGCTTTCTTT
-	-	TRBV21-1	TRBJ1-6	CAKLEGQKRELSPLHF	TGTGCCAAGTTAGAGGGGCAGAAACGGGAACTTTCACCCCTCCACTTT
-	-	TRBV6-6	TRBJ1-2	CASSYPDGGNYGYTF	TGTGCCAGCAGTTACCCGGATGGGGGGAACTATGGCTACACCTTC
-	once	TRBV25-1	TRBJ2-7	CASSEYSQGSYEQYF	TGTGCCAGCAGTGAATATAGCCAGGGATCCTACGAGCAGTACTTC
-	-	TRBV5-4	TRBJ2-1	CASSIRDEQFF	TGTGCCAGCAGCATCCGGGACGAGCAGTTCTTC
TRBD1	-	TRBV7-2	TRBJ1-2	CASSFQGAEIRGGYTF	TGTGCCAGCAGCTTTCAGGGGGCGGAAATCCGGGGCGGCTACACCTTC
-	-	TRBV7-3	TRBJ1-6	CASSLTMGSPLHF	TGTGCCAGCAGCTTAACGATGGGGTCACCCCTCCACTTT
-	-	TRBV25-1	TRBJ2-5	CASSEFGGEETQYF	TGTGCCAGCAGTGAATTCGGAGGGGAAGAGACCCAGTACTTC
-	-	TRBV5-5	TRBJ1-2	CASSLLDNYGYTF	TGTGCCAGCAGCTTGTTGGATAACTATGGCTACACCTTC
-	-	TRBV11-2	TRBJ1-3	CASSTTGSGNTIYF	TGTGCCAGCAGCACAACAGGGTCTGGAAACACCATATATTTT
TRBD2	-	TRBV19	TRBJ2-1	CASSHGGDYNEQFF	TGTGCCAGTAGCCACGGGGGGGACTACAATGAGCAGTTCTTC
-	-	TRBV7-8	TRBJ1-6	CASSSEAGQRGSPLHF	TGTGCCAGCAGCTCAGAGGCTGGGCAACGGGGGTCACCCCTCCACTTT
TRBD2	-	TRBV4-2	TRBJ2-1	CASSQGSGGSDNEQFF	TGTGCCAGCAGCCAAGGAAGCGGGGGGTCCGACAATGAGCAGTTCTTC
-	-	TRBV7-8	TRBJ1-5	CASSQGWGTDQPQHF	TGTGCCAGCAGCCAAGGCTGGGGCACCGATCAGCCCCAGCATTTT
TRBD1	-	TRBV27	TRBJ1-6	CASSSAGGDSPLHF	TGTGCCAGCAGTTCGGCAGGGGGAGATTCACCCCTCCACTTT
-	few	TRBV18	TRBJ1-5	CASSPGEHQPQHF	TGTGCCAGCTCACCAGGGGAGCATCAGCCCCAGCATTTT
-	-	TRBV7-9	TRBJ1-4	CASSSRIGQPEKLFF	TGTGCCAGCAGCTCCCGGATAGGACAGCCTGAAAAACTGTTTTTT
-	few	TRBV4-2	TRBJ2-1	CASSQDRGGEYNEQFF	TGTGCCAGCAGCCAAGATAGGGGGGGGGAATACAATGAGCAGTTCTTC
TRBD2	few	TRBV2	TRBJ2-5	CASSTGLAGGSETQYF	TGTGCCAGCAGTACAGGACTAGCGGGGGGCTCAGAGACCCAGTACTTC
-	-	TRBV28	TRBJ1-1	CASSSTLNTEAFF	TGTGCCAGCAGTTCTACGTTGAACACTGAAGCTTTCTTT
TRBD1	-	TRBV2	TRBJ1-2	CASSLTQGAQKSYGYTF	TGTGCCAGCAGTCTTACCCAGGGGGCCCAGAAGTCCTATGGCTACACCTTC
TRBD1	-	TRBV29-1	TRBJ2-7	CSGGDSAYEQYF	TGCAGCGGAGGGGACAGCGCCTACGAGCAGTACTTC
-	-	TRBV4-2	TRBJ1-6	CASSQETDRNSPLHF	TGTGCCAGCAGCCAAGAGACGGACAGAAATTCACCCCTCCACTTT
-	-	TRBV13	TRBJ2-5	CASSSYQGFKETQYF	TGTGCCAGCAGCTCCTACCAGGGTTTCAAAGAGACCCAGTACTTC
-	once	TRBV27	TRBJ1-6	CASSLSGAASSYNSPLHF	TGTGCCAGCAGTTTATCAGGGGCAGCTAGCTCCTATAATTCACCCCTCCACTTT
-	-	TRBV4-2	TRBJ2-5	CASSQGWGQETQYF	TGTGCCAGCAGCCAGGGTTGGGGGCAAGAGACCCAGTACTTC
-	-	TRBV5-6	TRBJ1-6	CASSLYLTRIESPLHF	TGTGCCAGCAGCTTGTACCTCACCCGGATTGAGTCACCCCTCCACTTT
-	-	TRBV15	TRBJ2-1	CATSIIGRGNNEQFF	TGTGCCACCAGCATTATAGGACGGGGTAACAATGAGCAGTTCTTC
TRBD2	-	TRBV6-1	TRBJ2-5	CASGARLASPETQYF	TGTGCCAGCGGCGCTAGACTAGCGAGTCCGGAGACCCAGTACTTC
-	-	TRBV5-8	TRBJ2-2	CASSRRGANTGELFF	TGTGCCAGCAGCCGCAGAGGGGCGAACACCGGGGAGCTGTTTTTT
-	-	TRBV15	TRBJ2-7	CATSREGPTVTAYEQYF	TGTGCCACCAGCAGAGAGGGCCCGACCGTGACAGCCTACGAGCAGTACTTC